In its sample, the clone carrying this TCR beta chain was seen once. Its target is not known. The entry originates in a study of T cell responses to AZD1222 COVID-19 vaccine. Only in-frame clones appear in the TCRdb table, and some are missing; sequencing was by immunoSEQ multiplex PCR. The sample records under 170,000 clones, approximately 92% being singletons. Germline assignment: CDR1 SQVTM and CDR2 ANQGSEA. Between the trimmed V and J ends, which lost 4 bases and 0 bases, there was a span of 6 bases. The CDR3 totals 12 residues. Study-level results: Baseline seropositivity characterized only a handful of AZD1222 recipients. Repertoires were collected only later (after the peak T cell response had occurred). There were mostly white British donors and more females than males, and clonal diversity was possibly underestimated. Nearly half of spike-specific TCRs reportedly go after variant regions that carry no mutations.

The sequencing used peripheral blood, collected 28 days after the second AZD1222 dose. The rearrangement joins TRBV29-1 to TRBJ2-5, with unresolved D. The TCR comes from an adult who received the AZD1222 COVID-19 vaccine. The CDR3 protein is CSVAQHQETQYF. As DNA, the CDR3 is TGCAGCGTTGCCCAGCACCAAGAGACCCAGTACTTC.